The clone carrying this T cell receptor (beta chain) showed up just a few times. Its specificity is unknown. The sample is drawn from a study of immune cell composition in non-small cell lung cancer. Across the study: Lung adenocarcinoma or squamous carcinoma made up most tumours. General study findings and limits: Squamous carcinomas (75%) more often had tumour-associated clones >0.5% than adenocarcinomas (approximately 35%).

Profiled with immunoSEQ multiplex PCR; TCRdb holds only in-frame clones, not every one. The table lists 5,600 or so clones, roughly 73% of them singletons, with approximately 7.9% in the top ten. This receptor was taken from a human donor with non-small cell lung cancer. The sequencing sample was made of lung tumor tissue.

CDR3 coding DNA: TGTGCCAGCAGTGGACCTCAGGATTTGAACACTGAAGCTTTCTTT. Translating gives CASSGPQDLNTEAFF. This chain connects TRBV6-1 to TRBJ1-1; D is unclear. Germline V gene lookup returns CDR1 MNHNS and CDR2 SASEGT. There are 15 residues in the CDR3. Trimming stripped 4 bases from V and 0 bases from J, with 12 bases between.